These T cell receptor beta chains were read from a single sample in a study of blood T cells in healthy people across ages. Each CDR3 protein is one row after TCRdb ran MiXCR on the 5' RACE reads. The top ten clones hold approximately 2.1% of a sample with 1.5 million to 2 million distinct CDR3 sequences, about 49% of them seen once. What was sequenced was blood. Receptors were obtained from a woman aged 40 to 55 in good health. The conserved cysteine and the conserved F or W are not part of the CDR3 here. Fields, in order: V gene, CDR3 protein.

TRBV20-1,SARESNRGRRNSPLH
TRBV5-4,ASSLDGANYNEQF
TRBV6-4,ASSPASGGPTDTQY
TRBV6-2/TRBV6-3,ASRGREASPEAF
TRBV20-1,GARVVPEETQY
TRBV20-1,SARNRMNTEAF
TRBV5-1,ASSLGRITDTQY
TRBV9,ASSRGAGIGTETKF
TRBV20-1,SASCPRPRGRISRNEQF
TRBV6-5,ASRPGQVRPYGYT
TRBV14,ASSRAQGGNSPLH
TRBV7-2,ASSGTGTGGTEAF
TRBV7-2,ASSPPTVRDEQF
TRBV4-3,ASSQTGHPEAF
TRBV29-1,SVSGGQGNQPQH
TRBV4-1,ASSQDNLGHSDEQF
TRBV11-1,ASSSFRDRATDTQY
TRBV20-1,SVYRDTEAF
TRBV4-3,ASSLNGGAQTGANVLT
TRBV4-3,ASSRYSQGSGANVLT
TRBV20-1,GDRVPYGYT
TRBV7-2,ASSMDRGGQPQH
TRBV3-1,ASSQEKLAGGRGGSYEQY
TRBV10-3,AISQTGPFSSTDTQY
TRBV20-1,SARAKGARGYGYT
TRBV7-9,ASSLRLQPTDRVAKNIQY
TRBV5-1,ASSFPESYEQY
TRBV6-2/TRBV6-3,ASSYSIGQGSVFYGYT
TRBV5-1,ANETSGGQDTQY
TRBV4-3,ASSQGVGQETQY
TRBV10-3,ATSGTGGLITEAF
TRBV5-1,ASREDIAPVLT
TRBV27,ASSSLGGGSYNEQF
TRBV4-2,ASSQVPGQGAGGSPLH
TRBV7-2,ASSLFLAGGYNEQF
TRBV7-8,ASSLVINQPQH
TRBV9,ASSYTGTIKETQY
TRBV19,ASSIDAVRLYNSPLH
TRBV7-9,TSSSLQGRGYT
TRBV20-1,SAISGGALGTQY
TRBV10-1,ASSESADRGEKLF
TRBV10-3,AISESQGKETQY
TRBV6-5,ASRKGQVQY
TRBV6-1,ASSELEGTTDTQY
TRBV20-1,SARGLRDRSYEQY
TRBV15,ATSPRRDRWQETQY
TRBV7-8,ASSPIRRRTDTQY
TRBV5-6,ASSLGQSAEQY
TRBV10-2,ASSESHPDSPLH
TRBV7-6,ASTTLATNYGYT
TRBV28,ASSFHRTWLYEQY
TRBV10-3,AIGQGLTDTQY
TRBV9,ASSGATVGTQETQY
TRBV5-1,ASSWTGTPSKWETQY
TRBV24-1,ATSDPTVLAKNIQY
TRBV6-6,ASTPMAKNNSPLH
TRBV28,ASRTHGTGGSEQY